The clone carrying this T cell receptor beta chain came up many times. A junction boundary mismatches the germline segment, possibly from a read error. This record belongs to a study of T-cell reconstitution after alpha-beta-depleted transplantation in children. As it was prepared, the TCRbeta library received unique molecular identifiers. TCRdb re-called the PCR reads through MiXCR, storing one row per CDR3 protein. The profile covers 600,000 to 700,000 distinct CDR3 sequences, with approximately 17% appearing a single time and 1.1% taken by the ten largest. The CDR3 is made up of 16 amino acids. Looked up from germline, CDR1 is SGHDT and CDR2 is YYEEEE.

V and J are TRBV5-6 and TRBJ2-2; TRBD1 might be the D (5 bases). The sequence was collected from a human donor who donated a stem cell graft to a child with acute myeloid leukemia. The sequencing here drew on PBMCs from the stem cell graft donor, taken from the stem cell graft. This CDR3 is CASSLYDSRYTGELFF. The DNA of the CDR3 is TGTGCCAGCAGCTTGTATGACAGTCGGTACACTGGGGAGCTGTTTTTT.